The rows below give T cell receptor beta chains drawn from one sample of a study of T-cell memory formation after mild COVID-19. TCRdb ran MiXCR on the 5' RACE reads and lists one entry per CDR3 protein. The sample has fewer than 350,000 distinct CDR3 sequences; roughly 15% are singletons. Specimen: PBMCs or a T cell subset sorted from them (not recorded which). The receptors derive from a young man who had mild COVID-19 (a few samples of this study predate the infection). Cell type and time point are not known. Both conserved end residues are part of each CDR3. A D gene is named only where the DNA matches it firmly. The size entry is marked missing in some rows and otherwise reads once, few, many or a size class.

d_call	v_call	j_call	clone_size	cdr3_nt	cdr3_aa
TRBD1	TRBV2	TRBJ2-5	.	TGTGCCAGCATCCGGGACAGGACAGGGACCCAGTACTTC	CASIRDRTGTQYF
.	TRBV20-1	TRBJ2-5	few	TGCAGTGCACCTAGACGGGGGTTCGAGACCCAGTACTTC	CSAPRRGFETQYF
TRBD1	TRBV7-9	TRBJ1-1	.	TGTGCCAGCAGCTCCCCCCCGGGACAGCCGAACACTGAAGCTTTCTTT	CASSSPPGQPNTEAFF
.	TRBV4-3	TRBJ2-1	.	TGCGCCAGCAGCCAAGATTGGGACGGGTCCTACAATGAGCAGTTCTTC	CASSQDWDGSYNEQFF
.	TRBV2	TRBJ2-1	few	TGTGCCAGCAGTGAAAAGGTACACCGGGCCAATGAGCAGTTCTTC	CASSEKVHRANEQFF
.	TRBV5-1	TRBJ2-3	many	TGCGCCAGCAGCGATGACGGCTTCCCAGATACGCAGTATTTT	CASSDDGFPDTQYF
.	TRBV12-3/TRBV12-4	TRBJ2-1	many	TGTGCCAGCAGTTTGGAGATACTGTACAATGAGCAGTTCTTC	CASSLEILYNEQFF
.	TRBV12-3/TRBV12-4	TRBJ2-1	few	TGTGCCAGCAGTCCTGACACGAGCTCCTACAATGAGCAGTTCTTC	CASSPDTSSYNEQFF
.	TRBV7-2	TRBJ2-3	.	TGTGCCAGCAGCTTAGGTGACCCGGGACCCCCACCGCAGTATTTT	CASSLGDPGPPPQYF
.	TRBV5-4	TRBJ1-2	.	TGTGCCAGCAGCTTGATGGGGAAGGATGGCTACACCTTC	CASSLMGKDGYTF
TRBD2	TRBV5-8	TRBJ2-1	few	TGTGCCAGCAGCTTCAAGCGGGGGCCAACCTACAATGAGCAGTTCTTC	CASSFKRGPTYNEQFF
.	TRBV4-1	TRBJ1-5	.	TGCGCCAGCAGCCAAGTTCCCCAGGCCCTTCTACAGCCCCAGCATTTT	CASSQVPQALLQPQHF
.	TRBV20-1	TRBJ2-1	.	TGCAGTGCTGGGGGGCCAACTAGTTATCTCCTGGGAGATGAGCAGTTCTTC	CSAGGPTSYLLGDEQFF
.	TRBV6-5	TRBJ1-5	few	TGTGCCAGCAGTTACTCGGGGGTTAACAATCAGCCCCAGCATTTT	CASSYSGVNNQPQHF
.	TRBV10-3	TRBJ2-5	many	TGTGCCATCAAATCACGGCAGGGCGGCGAGACCCAGTACTTC	CAIKSRQGGETQYF
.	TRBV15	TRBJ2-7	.	TGTGCCACCAGCAGAGAAGGTGGGGATCTCTACGAGCAGTACTTC	CATSREGGDLYEQYF
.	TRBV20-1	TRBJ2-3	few	TGCAGTGCTGGCCCGGGGTGGATTACAGATACGCAGTATTTT	CSAGPGWITDTQYF
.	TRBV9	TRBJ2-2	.	TGTGCCAGCAGCGTAGATCTAGCCTGGAACACCGGGGAGCTGTTTTTT	CASSVDLAWNTGELFF
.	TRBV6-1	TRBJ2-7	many	TGTGCCAGCACCCCGGCAGAGGAGTCCTACGAGCAGTACTTC	CASTPAEESYEQYF
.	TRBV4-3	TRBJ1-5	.	TGCGCCAGCAGCCAAGATATGGGCGAGAATCAGCCCCAGCATTTT	CASSQDMGENQPQHF
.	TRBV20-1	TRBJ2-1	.	TGCAGTGCCTATGAGCAGTTCTTC	CSAYEQFF
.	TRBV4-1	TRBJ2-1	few	TGCGCCAGCAGCCAAGAACGGGGCTGGGGCAAAGGGTCCAATGAGCAGTTCTTC	CASSQERGWGKGSNEQFF
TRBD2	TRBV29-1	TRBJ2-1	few	TGCAGCGTTGATCCAGCGGGGGAGTATAGGAAGTTCTTC	CSVDPAGEYRKFF
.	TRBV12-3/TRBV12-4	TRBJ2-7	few	TGTGCCAGCAGTCCCCTCCGTGCCTCCTACGAGCAGTACTTC	CASSPLRASYEQYF
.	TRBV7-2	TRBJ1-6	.	TGTGCCAGCAGCTTCGCGAATTCACCCCTCCACTTT	CASSFANSPLHF
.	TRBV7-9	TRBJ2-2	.	TGTGCCAGCAGCCAGTCCGGGGAGCTGTTTTTT	CASSQSGELFF
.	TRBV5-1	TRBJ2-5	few	TGCGCCAGCAGCTTGGTACCATGGGGGGCAGGAGAGACCCAGTACTTC	CASSLVPWGAGETQYF
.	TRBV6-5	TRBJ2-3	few	TGTGCCAGCAGTCACCCCTCCGGGGTAGGCACAGATACGCAGTATTTT	CASSHPSGVGTDTQYF
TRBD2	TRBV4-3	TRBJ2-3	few	TGCGCCAGCAGCCAAGATTCACTAGCGGGGGGCTCTAGCACAGATACGCAGTATTTT	CASSQDSLAGGSSTDTQYF
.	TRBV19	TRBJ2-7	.	TGTGCCAGTAGTATAGGCCTAACGGGAGAGCAGTACTTC	CASSIGLTGEQYF
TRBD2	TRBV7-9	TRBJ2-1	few	TGTGCCAGCGAAGCGGGGGGGCCGGGGAATGAGCAGTTCTTC	CASEAGGPGNEQFF
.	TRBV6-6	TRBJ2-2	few	TGTGCCAGCCGCCCCTTAGCCGGGGAGCTGTTTTTT	CASRPLAGELFF
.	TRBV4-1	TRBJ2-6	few	TGCGCCAGCAGCCAAGATCCCAACAGGGCAGGGGCCAACGTCCTGACTTTC	CASSQDPNRAGANVLTF
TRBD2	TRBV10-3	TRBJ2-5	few	TGTGCCATCAGTGAGTCCGCGGGAGTGGAGACCCAGTACTTC	CAISESAGVETQYF
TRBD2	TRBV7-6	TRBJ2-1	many	TGTGCCAGCAGCTTAGTGCTAGCGGCTAACAATGAGCAGTTCTTC	CASSLVLAANNEQFF
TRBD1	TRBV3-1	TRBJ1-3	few	TGTGCCAGCAGCCCCGGGACAGGGGGAAACACCATATATTTT	CASSPGTGGNTIYF
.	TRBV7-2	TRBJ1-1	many	TGTGCCAGCTCACCACGGGGGGGCACTGAAGCTTTCTTT	CASSPRGGTEAFF
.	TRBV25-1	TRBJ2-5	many	TGTGCCAGCAGTGGCCCGCCCGGGACGGAACACCAAGAGACCCAGTACTTC	CASSGPPGTEHQETQYF
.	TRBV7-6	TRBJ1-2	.	TGTGCCAGCAGCCCCCGAGCCTCACAGCTTAACTATGGCTACACCTTC	CASSPRASQLNYGYTF
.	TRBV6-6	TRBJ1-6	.	TGTGCCAGCAGTTACTCGTCGGCACTAAGCTCCTATAATTCACCCCTCCACTTT	CASSYSSALSSYNSPLHF
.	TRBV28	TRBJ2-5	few	TGTGCCAGCACGAGTGACTTGAACGCCGGAGAGACCCAGTACTTC	CASTSDLNAGETQYF
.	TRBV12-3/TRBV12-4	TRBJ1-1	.	TGTGCCAGCAGGCCCTTTGGGGGGGCAACTGAAGCTTTCTTT	CASRPFGGATEAFF
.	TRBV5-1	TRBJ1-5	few	TGCGCCAGCAGCCCGGAGGTTAATCAGCCCCAGCATTTT	CASSPEVNQPQHF
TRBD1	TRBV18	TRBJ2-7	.	TGTGCCAGCTCCCCGGGACAGGGGGCCGTCTACGAGCAGTACTTC	CASSPGQGAVYEQYF
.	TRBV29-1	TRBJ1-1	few	TGCAGCGTTGAACGCCAGAACACTGAAGCTTTCTTT	CSVERQNTEAFF
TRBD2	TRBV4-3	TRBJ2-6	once	TGCGCCAGCAGCCAAGTGGTACCTAGCGGGGGAGCTGGGGCCAACGTCCTGACTTTC	CASSQVVPSGGAGANVLTF
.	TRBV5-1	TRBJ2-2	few	TGCGCCAGCAGCTTGGTCGGGGAGTCCACCGGGGAGCTGTTTTTT	CASSLVGESTGELFF
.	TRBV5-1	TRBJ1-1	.	TGCGCCAGCAGCTTCTTAGGGGTGGGAAACACTGAAGCTTTCTTT	CASSFLGVGNTEAFF
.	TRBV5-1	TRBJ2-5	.	TGCGCCAGCAGCCACCGGGAAGAGACCCAGTACTTC	CASSHREETQYF
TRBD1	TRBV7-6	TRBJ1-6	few	TGTGCCAGCAGCTCAAAGGCAGGGGGGAATTCACCCCTCCACTTT	CASSSKAGGNSPLHF